This passage covers 32 T cell receptor beta chains from one sample sequenced in a study of T cell responses to AZD1222 COVID-19 vaccine. Using immunoSEQ multiplex PCR, the repertoire was profiled, and TCRdb retains in-frame clones only, with some absent. This sample has more than 70,000 clones, with 85% to 90% found just once. The sequencing here drew on peripheral blood, taken 28 days after the second AZD1222 dose. The receptors derive from an adult who received the AZD1222 COVID-19 vaccine.

CDR3 sequence reads: CASSTGKNTEAFF. CDR3 nucleotides: TGCGCCAGCAGCACTGGGAAGAACACTGAAGCTTTCTTT. V gene TRBV5-1 combines with J gene TRBJ1-1; D is unresolved. This CDR3 is 13 amino acids long. V was clipped by 4 bases and J by 1 base, with 8 bases between them. Looked up from germline, CDR1 is SGHRS and CDR2 is YFSETQ.

The rearrangement links TRBV27 to TRBJ2-7, with 7 positions matching TRBD2. V dropped 8 bases and J dropped 1; count of bases not matched to a gene: 8. This CDR3 is built from 14 residues. Germline CDR1 MNHEY, CDR2 SMNVEV (reference sequence). CDR3 sequence reads: CASQWRGNSYEQYF. The DNA for the CDR3 is TGTGCCAGCCAGTGGCGGGGGAATTCCTACGAGCAGTACTTC.

The J gene is TRBJ1-1, the V gene TRBV7-8, with D perhaps matching TRBD1 (5 bases). The V end lost 2 bases, the J end lost 1 base, and 8 bases lay between the germline ends. The CDR3 has 14 residues. Per germline, CDR1 SGHVS and CDR2 FQNEAQ. CDR3 bases: TGTGCCAGCAGCTTACGACAGTGGAACACTGAAGCTTTCTTT. This sequence encodes CASSLRQWNTEAFF. The whole variable domain, filled in from reference TRBV7-8 and TRBJ1-1, reads GAGVSQSPRYKVAKRGQDVALRCDPISGHVSLFWYQQALGQGPEFLTYFQNEAQLDKSGLPSDRFFAERPEGSVSTLKIQRTQQEDSAVYLCASSLRQWNTEAFFGQGTRLTVV.

The chain joins TRBV5-1 to TRBJ2-7; 7 bases line up with TRBD1. The junction had 8 bases not matched to a gene; V was cut back by 2 bases and J by 6 bases. The CDR3 contains 14 residues. Germline loops: CDR1 SGHRS, CDR2 YFSETQ. The chain's CDR3 is CASSFMTGPGEQYF. Written as DNA, the CDR3 is TGCGCCAGCAGCTTCATGACAGGGCCCGGCGAGCAGTACTTC.

V gene TRBV3-1 (or the pseudogene TRBV3-2) combines with J gene TRBJ1-2, with TRBD1 as a possible D gene (5 bases). The germline V gene has CDR1 LGHDT and CDR2 YNNKEL (reference sequence). Trimming left V 0 bases short and J 3 bases short, with 17 bases between. The CDR3 is 17 residues long. CDR3 sequence: CASSQDLGPMTHYGYTF. CDR3 nucleotide sequence: TGTGCCAGCAGCCAAGACCTGGGACCGATGACTCACTATGGCTACACCTTC.

The chain has TRBV3-1 (or the pseudogene TRBV3-2) and TRBJ2-5, with 9 bases that match TRBD2. This CDR3 is 16 amino acids long. The germline gives CDR1 LGHDT, CDR2 YNNKEL (reference sequence). The V gene end was trimmed by 0 bases and the J gene end by 2 bases; junction bases not matched to a gene: 4. The CDR3 nucleotides read TGTGCCAGCAGCCAAGATAGGGCGGGGGGGCAAGAGACCCAGTACTTC. It encodes CASSQDRAGGQETQYF.

The V and J genes are TRBV9 and TRBJ1-2; 7 nucleotides line up with TRBD1. Germline lookup yields CDR1 SGDLS and CDR2 YYNGEE. This CDR3 region has 15 residues. Trimming removed 0 bases from V and 3 bases from J; junction bases left unmatched: 5. CDR3 residues: CASSVGGRGHYGYTF. CDR3 coding DNA: TGTGCCAGCAGCGTAGGGGGAAGGGGGCACTATGGCTACACCTTC.

The V call is TRBV29-1, the J call TRBJ1-1, with D perhaps TRBD1 (5 bases). Trimming stripped 4 bases from V and 6 bases from J, with 12 bases between. Germline-derived CDR1 and CDR2 are SQVTM and ANQGSEA. The CDR3 has 12 amino acids. The CDR3 loop is CSVARDGAEAFF. CDR3 in DNA: TGCAGCGTTGCCAGGGATGGTGCTGAAGCTTTCTTT.

There are a few counts of this clone. The chain is built from TRBV6-5 and TRBJ1-5; D gene uncertain. Looked up from germline, CDR1 is MNHEY and CDR2 is SVGAGI. The CDR3 has 14 amino acids. V lost 0 bases and J lost 7, with 10 bases in between. The CDR3 reads CASSYSWGGQPQHF. The CDR3 DNA is TGTGCCAGCAGTTACTCGTGGGGAGGCCAGCCCCAGCATTTT.

The V and J genes are TRBV16 and TRBJ1-1; D perhaps matches TRBD1 (5 bases). The CDR3 loop spans 11 amino acids. The germline CDR1 and CDR2 sequences are KGHSY and FQNENV. V was trimmed by 1 base and J by 10 bases, leaving 7 bases between them. Here the CDR3 reads CASSQFGGAFF. The CDR3 DNA follows: TGTGCCAGCAGCCAATTTGGGGGAGCTTTCTTT.

The chain couples TRBV18 to TRBJ1-2; D is perhaps TRBD1 (5 bases). V dropped 6 bases and J dropped 0 bases, with 14 bases sitting between them. The germline gives CDR1 KGHSH, CDR2 LQKENI. The CDR3 sequence is 15 residues long. CDR3 DNA sequence: TGTGCCAGCTCTCCCTTGCAGGGCGCTAACTATGGCTACACCTTC. It encodes CASSPLQGANYGYTF.

The chain joins TRBV7-3 to TRBJ1-1, with 7 positions matching TRBD1. The CDR3 has 13 residues. Losses at the gene ends were 6 bases for V and 6 bases for J; bases not matched to a gene: 7. Germline loops: CDR1 SGHTA, CDR2 FQGTGA. The chain's CDR3 is CASSSDRYAEAFF. The CDR3 DNA follows: TGTGCCAGCAGTTCGGACAGGTACGCTGAAGCTTTCTTT.

Note on this clone: This CDR3 is also generated by other DNA sequences in the sample. The chain couples TRBV2 to TRBJ1-1, with TRBD1 as a possible D gene (5 bases). Trimming stripped 3 bases from V and 11 bases from J, with 16 bases between. Germline CDR1 reads SNHLY; CDR2 reads FYNNEI. The CDR3 has 13 amino acids. The chain's CDR3 is CASSERGGAEAFF. CDR3 coding DNA: TGTGCCAGCAGTGAGAGGGGCGGGGCCGAGGCTTTCTTT.

J is TRBJ1-1 and V is TRBV6-5; TRBD1 might be the D (5 bases). CDR3 length: 15 residues. Between the trimmed V and J ends, which lost 4 bases and 3 bases, there was a span of 15 bases. In germline, CDR1 is MNHEY, CDR2 SVGAGI. As DNA, the CDR3 is TGTGCCAGCAGTTTAGGACGGCGGGGGGACACTGAAGCTTTCTTT. It is translated as CASSLGRRGDTEAFF.

This clone was found once. This chain's CDR3 is CASSQSTGSYNEQFF. The CDR3 DNA follows: TGTGCCAGCAGCCAATCGACAGGCTCCTACAATGAGCAGTTCTTC. The V call is TRBV6-6, the J call TRBJ2-1, with D maybe TRBD1 (6 bases). V lost 6 bases to trimming and J lost 0 bases, with 12 bases between them. CDR1 and CDR2 from the germline V gene are MNHNY and SVGAGI (reference sequence). This CDR3 is built from 15 residues.

In nucleotides, the CDR3 is TGTGCCAGCAGCTTAGATCAGGGACAAGCTTTCTTT. Protein sequence: CASSLDQGQAFF. The chain combines TRBV11-2 with TRBJ1-1, with a weak D call TRBD1 (5 bases). This CDR3 has 12 residues. In germline, CDR1 is SGHAT, CDR2 FQNNGV. The V end was cut by 0 bases, the J end by 9 bases, with 8 bases between.

The chain recombines TRBV3-1 (or the pseudogene TRBV3-2) with TRBJ2-7; D is ambiguous. Germline V gene data show CDR1 as LGHDT and CDR2 as YNNKEL (reference sequence). Between the trimmed V and J ends, which lost 3 bases and 2 bases, there was a span of 5 bases. This CDR3 spans 12 amino acids. This chain's CDR3 is CASSHPTYEQYF. The DNA for the CDR3 is TGTGCCAGCAGCCATCCGACCTACGAGCAGTACTTC.

The V call is TRBV7-8, the J call TRBJ1-6, with 7 positions matching TRBD1. The germline V gene encodes CDR1 SGHVS and CDR2 FQNEAQ. CDR3 size: 16 residues. V was clipped by 1 base and J by 10 bases; unmatched bases: 10. CDR3 protein: CASSLVLAGGSSPLHF. In DNA, the CDR3 is TGTGCCAGCAGCTTAGTCTTGGCAGGGGGTTCGTCACCCCTCCACTTT.

The V call is TRBV6-5, the J call TRBJ2-3; D not resolved. The germline CDR1 and CDR2 sequences are MNHEY and SVGAGI. CDR3 length: 10 residues. V was shortened by 8 bases and J by 5 bases, with 5 bases between the two germline ends. CDR3 sequence: CASGRDTQYF. The CDR3 DNA reads TGTGCCAGCGGCAGAGATACGCAGTATTTT.

DNA for the CDR3: TGTGCCAGTATGGGTCGGGGGGCGAATGGCTACACCTTC. It translates to CASMGRGANGYTF. The rearrangement uses TRBV19 and TRBJ1-2, with D perhaps TRBD1 (6 bases). Germline CDR1 reads LNHDA; CDR2 reads SQIVND (reference sequence). Trimming took 7 bases from V and 6 from J, leaving 15 bases between them. CDR3 length: 13 residues.

The rearrangement uses TRBV3-1 (or the pseudogene TRBV3-2) and TRBJ2-7; D remains unclear. Looked up from germline, CDR1 is LGHDT and CDR2 is YNNKEL (reference sequence). The germline V and J ends were trimmed by 2 bases and 6 bases, with 8 bases remaining between them. The CDR3 runs 12 residues. CDR3: CASSQTQIEQYF. The CDR3 DNA sequence: TGTGCCAGCAGCCAAACGCAGATCGAGCAGTACTTC.

This sequence joins TRBV9 and TRBJ2-1; the D call may be TRBD1 or TRBD2 (6 bases each). The CDR3 consists of 15 residues. Trimming took off 2 bases at V and 0 bases at J, with 9 bases between the two ends. CDR1 and CDR2 (germline): SGDLS, YYNGEE. The CDR3 sequence is CASSVGGLSYNEQFF. Written as DNA, the CDR3 is TGTGCCAGCAGCGTCGGGGGCCTCTCCTACAATGAGCAGTTCTTC.

The chain recombines TRBV19 with TRBJ2-7, with 7 bases lining up with TRBD1. With 9 bases clipped from V and 9 bases from J, the junction kept 2 bases outside the gene matches. CDR1 is LNHDA and CDR2 is SQIVND in the germline V gene (reference sequence). The length of the CDR3 is 9 residues. CDR3 residues: CARRQGQYF. CDR3 bases: TGTGCCAGAAGACAGGGGCAGTACTTC.

This clone was counted only a few times. This chain joins TRBV2 and TRBJ2-5; D not certain. In germline, CDR1 is SNHLY, CDR2 FYNNEI. The V and J ends lost 4 bases and 7 bases respectively, with 10 bases between them. The CDR3 sequence is 12 residues long. CDR3 amino acids: CASSAPEGTQYF. CDR3 coding DNA: TGTGCCAGCAGTGCCCCCGAAGGGACCCAGTACTTC.

This clone appeared once. The CDR3 DNA sequence: TGTGCCAGCAGCGTAGCTACAGGGGACGGAGCCTATGGCTACACCTTC. It codes for CASSVATGDGAYGYTF. V gene TRBV9 combines with J gene TRBJ1-2; 7 bases are a match to TRBD1. This CDR3 contains 16 residues. The ends lost 0 bases at V and 4 bases at J; junction bases unmatched: 9. Germline-derived CDR1 and CDR2 are SGDLS and YYNGEE. Full variable domain (missing parts from reference TRBV9 and TRBJ1-2): DSGVTQTPKHLITATGQRVTLRCSPRSGDLSVYWYQQSLDQGLQFLIQYYNGEERAKGNILERFSAQQFPDLHSELNLSSLELGDSALYFCASSVATGDGAYGYTFGSGTRLTVV.

The genes are TRBV19 and TRBJ2-6; the D gene is possibly TRBD2 (6 bases). CDR1 LNHDA and CDR2 SQIVND come from the germline V gene (reference sequence). The CDR3 totals 15 residues. The V end lost 10 bases, the J end lost 0 bases, and 13 bases lay between the germline ends. The CDR3 region has the DNA TGTGCCACCCGGGACTCCGCCTCTGGGGCCAACGTCCTGACTTTC. As protein: CATRDSASGANVLTF.

This CDR3 reads CASSFSGSWGDEQYF. The CDR3 DNA sequence: TGTGCCAGCAGTTTTTCCGGCAGCTGGGGGGACGAGCAGTACTTC. The chain recombines TRBV28 with TRBJ2-7, with D perhaps TRBD2 (6 bases). The germline CDR1 and CDR2 sequences are MDHEN and SYDVKM. V dropped 3 bases and J dropped 5 bases, with 17 bases sitting between them. The CDR3 runs to 15 residues.

The CDR3 is CSVVGTGSQETQYF. DNA for the CDR3: TGCAGCGTTGTCGGGACAGGGTCGCAAGAGACCCAGTACTTC. The chain employs TRBV29-1 and TRBJ2-5; TRBD1 agrees at 9 bases. Germline CDR1 and CDR2: SQVTM and ANQGSEA. Losses at the gene ends were 4 bases for V and 2 bases for J; bases not matched to a gene: 5. This CDR3 spans 14 amino acids.

The V gene is TRBV6-6, the J gene TRBJ2-1; 13 nucleotides align to TRBD2. This CDR3 spans 17 amino acids. The V gene's germline CDR1 is MNHNY and CDR2 SVGAGI (reference sequence). J lost 1 base, V lost 5 bases, and 5 bases had no gene match. This chain's CDR3 is CASSPGLAGTSYNEQFF. The CDR3 DNA sequence: TGTGCCAGCAGTCCGGGACTAGCGGGGACTTCCTACAATGAGCAGTTCTTC.

The chain has TRBV5-1 and TRBJ1-1; 9 positions agree with TRBD1. The CDR3 extends over 14 amino acids. V shed 3 bases, J shed 4 bases, and the junction held 4 bases outside the gene matches. The germline gives CDR1 SGHRS, CDR2 YFSETQ. The CDR3 loop reads CASSSGQGFTEAFF. Written as DNA, the CDR3 is TGCGCCAGCAGCTCTGGACAGGGGTTCACTGAAGCTTTCTTT.

V and J are TRBV11-2 and TRBJ2-3, with 8 bases that match TRBD2. Germline V gene lookup returns CDR1 SGHAT and CDR2 FQNNGV. V was clipped by 3 bases and J by 6 bases; unmatched bases: 5. The CDR3 spans 14 residues. CDR3 in DNA: TGTGCCAGCAGCTTCAGCGGGGGAGGGGATACGCAGTATTTT. This sequence encodes CASSFSGGGDTQYF.

The chain is built from TRBV15 and TRBJ1-1; maybe TRBD1 (6 bases). The germline V gene encodes CDR1 LNHNV and CDR2 YYDKDF (reference sequence). The CDR3 runs to 17 residues. The ends were cut back, 0 bases at V and 9 bases at J, with 23 bases in the middle. Written as DNA, the CDR3 is TGTGCCACCAGCAGAGATCTGGGGGCCACCAAAGTGGGGAAAGCTTTCTTT. Translated: CATSRDLGATKVGKAFF.